The present T cell receptor beta chain was sequenced within a study of blood T cell repertoires in COVID-19. The wider study: Acute and convalescent COVID-19 samples came from the United States, Italy and Spain. Nucleic acid was either cDNA or gDNA, and it came from T cells, B-cell-depleted T cells, or PBMCs.

In the authors' methods: Cell counts per sample came from amplifying reference gene primers. Sequencing was performed with immunoSEQ multiplex PCR; in TCRdb, only in-frame clones are kept and a portion is missing. The V and J calls and clone size were taken over from that table, and D and trimming were inferred from the DNA. The sample shows roughly 350,000 clones, more than 75% of them seen only once. V gave up 4 bases and J gave up 4 bases; unmatched junction bases: 8. CDR3 length equals 15 residues. Germline V lookup: CDR1 SGDLS, CDR2 YYNGEE. Sequencing was done on a sample of peripheral blood. The chain couples TRBV9 to TRBJ1-2; 9 bases are a match to TRBD1. The sequence was obtained from a woman between 45 and 60 years old with active or convalescent COVID-19. CDR3 loop: CASSPNQGQGYGYTF. The CDR3 DNA follows: TGTGCCAGCAGCCCTAACCAGGGACAGGGCTATGGCTACACCTTC.